Included here is one T cell receptor (beta chain) sequence, with context. These data are taken from a study of blood T cell repertoires in COVID-19. On the study more broadly: COVID-19 samples, acute and convalescent, were from the United States, Italy and Spain. PBMCs, B-cell-depleted T cells, or T cells provided the cDNA or gDNA that made up the material.

In the original analysis: Amplification of reference gene primers was used by the study to estimate nucleated cell counts. Libraries were prepared by immunoSEQ multiplex PCR; TCRdb keeps only in-frame clonotypes and omits some of them. V and J calls and clone size follow that table, whereas D and trimming were derived from the DNA. The table records under 80,000 clones, approximately 84% of them present only once. The V end was cut by 0 bases, the J end by 0 bases, with 8 bases between. Per germline, CDR1 SNHLY and CDR2 FYNNEI. This CDR3 region has 15 residues. Input material: peripheral blood. This receptor was obtained from a human donor in a cohort sampled during active COVID-19. This chain uses TRBV2 with TRBJ2-5; D is possibly TRBD1 (6 bases). CDR3 loop: CASSEAGADQETQYF. The CDR3 nucleotides are TGTGCCAGCAGTGAAGCGGGGGCGGACCAAGAGACCCAGTACTTC. Looking up the rest from reference TRBV2 and TRBJ2-5 gives the full variable domain: EPEVTQTPSHQVTQMGQEVILRCVPISNHLYFYWYRQILGQKVEFLVSFYNNEISEKSEIFDDQFSVERPDGSNFTLKIRSTKLEDSAMYFCASSEAGADQETQYFGPGTRLLVL.